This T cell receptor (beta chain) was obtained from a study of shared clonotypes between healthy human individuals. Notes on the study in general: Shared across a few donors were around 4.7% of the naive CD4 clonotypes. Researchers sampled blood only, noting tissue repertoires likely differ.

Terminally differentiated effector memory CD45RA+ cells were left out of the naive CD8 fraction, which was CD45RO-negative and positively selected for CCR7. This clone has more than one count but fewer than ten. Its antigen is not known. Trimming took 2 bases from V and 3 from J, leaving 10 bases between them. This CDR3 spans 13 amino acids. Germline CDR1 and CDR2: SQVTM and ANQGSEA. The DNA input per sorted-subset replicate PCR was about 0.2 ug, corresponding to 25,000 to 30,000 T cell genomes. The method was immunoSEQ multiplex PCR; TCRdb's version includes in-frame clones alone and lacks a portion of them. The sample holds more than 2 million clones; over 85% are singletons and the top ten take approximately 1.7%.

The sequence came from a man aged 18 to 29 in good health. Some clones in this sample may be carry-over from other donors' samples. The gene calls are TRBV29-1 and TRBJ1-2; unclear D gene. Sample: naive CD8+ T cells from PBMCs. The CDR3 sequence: CSVEPQEDYGYTF. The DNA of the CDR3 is TGCAGCGTTGAACCGCAGGAGGACTATGGCTACACCTTC.